Sequencing of this TCR beta chain was carried out in a study of T cell repertoires in cytomegalovirus infection. The CDR3 is 14 amino acids. Germline CDR1 is SGHRS and CDR2 is YFSETQ. A word on this clonotype: One junction end does not reproduce the germline sequence, and a read error may be involved.

TCRdb re-derived calls from the reads in MiXCR, one entry per CDR3 protein. The table has around 300,000 distinct CDR3 sequences, 20% to 30% seen once. Source material: PBMCs. The sequence was obtained from a human donor in good health (CMV status not recorded). Some clones in this sample may be carry-over from other donors' samples. The genes are TRBV5-1 and TRBJ2-3, with D maybe TRBD2 (5 bases). The CDR3 region is CASGLEANTDTQYF. CDR3 nucleotides: TGCGCCAGCGGCTTGGAGGCAAACACAGATACGCAGTATTTT.